This TCR beta chain was profiled in a study of CD8+CD57+ T cells in acquired aplastic anemia. On the study more broadly: An average of approximately 3.2 ug of DNA was obtained from sorted CD4+ and CD8+ cells.

The germline V gene encodes CDR1 SGHVS and CDR2 FQNEAQ. CDR3 length: 15 amino acids. V lost 2 bases and J 4 bases, leaving 11 bases between the germline ends. TCR beta VDJ and CDR3 were profiled, and genomic DNA was the template. From the reads, TCRdb called clonotypes with MiXCR, one entry per CDR3 protein. The sample includes about 190,000 distinct CDR3 sequences, approximately 50% of them seen just once. This clonotype has a count of ten or more. Antigen specificity is unknown. Study-wide results and caveats: Shared by patients and controls, fewer than 30 CD8+ CDR3s were abundant in patients.

The sequenced material came from sorted CD4+, CD8+, or CD8+CD57+ T cells (not recorded which) from PBMCs. The chain joins TRBV7-8 to TRBJ2-2; a weak D match, TRBD2 (7 bases). This sequence originates from a human donor in good health, serving as a control. The CDR3 nucleotides read TGTGCCAGCAGCTTACGGGGGGCTGGCACCGGGGAGCTGTTTTTT. Protein: CASSLRGAGTGELFF.